What follows describes a single T cell receptor (beta chain). This clonotype has only a few counts. The antigen it binds to is not known. There are no base qualities to consult, and no much larger clone falls within one base. These data belong to a study of T cell repertoires in cytomegalovirus infection (dated by TCRdb to the late 2010s). With regard to the full study: Recently identified HLA-C-restricted CMV epitopes, whose presentation resists viral immunomodulation, were targeted by peptide stimulations together with well-studied HLA-B-restricted epitopes. Because public TCR beta signatures pointed to carriage of CMV infection together with the matching HLA type, the HLA type of each donor mattered for the analysis. Results and caveats for the whole study, not just this receptor: Cumulative frequency of public TCR beta family members discriminated carriers of CMV infection plus the relevant HLA type in this cohort and an independent approximately 350-donor cohort. The ex vivo response was dominated by HLA-C-restricted CMV-specific TCR beta clonotypes, which also provided the single most frequent clonotype in two of eight donors.

V is trimmed back by 1 base and J by 2 bases, and the junction contains 2 bases that no gene match accounts for. CDR1 and CDR2, per the germline V gene (reference sequence), are SEHNR and FQNEAQ. The CDR3, cysteine through phenylalanine, is 15 amino acids long. The read is trimmed to its CDR3 DNA, 45 bases read in frame from base 1. Sequencing was carried out with an Illumina HiSeq 1500. TCRdb itself trimmed the public reads at Q25 with fastp, ran MiXCR and retained productive beta chains. Under each unique CDR3 protein, matching rows form one entry showing the most common genes and DNA. This sample gives 250,000 to 400,000 distinct CDR3 sequences in total; roughly 25% of them show up just once. The top ten constitute 13% of the sample. The treatment or condition label for this specimen denotes: in vitro stimulation with specific CMV peptide epitopes to enrich CMV-specific T cells.

The sample in question was cultured PBMCs, obtained from culture after CMV antigen stimulation. This clonotype originated in a human donor in good health (CMV status not recorded). Some clones in this sample may be carry-over from other donors' samples. This sequence uses TRBV7-9 and TRBJ2-1, with 7 bases aligning to TRBD1. CDR3 loop: CASSLGRGTYNEQFF. The nucleotide sequence reads TGTGCCAGCAGCTTAGGCAGGGGGACCTACAATGAGCAGTTCTTC.